The 10 T cell receptor beta chains presented below share a single source sample, sequenced in a study of blood T cell repertoires in COVID-19. Profiled with immunoSEQ multiplex PCR; TCRdb holds only in-frame clones, not every one. Counted here are over 120,000 clones, around 79% occurring once; the ten biggest clones make up roughly 2.9%. Sequencing used PBMCs or T cells enriched from blood (not recorded which). The receptors stem from a woman aged 50 to 65 who had recovered from COVID-19.

This clone was seen a single time. V and J are TRBV6-5 and TRBJ2-7, with 9 bases that match TRBD1. The V and J ends lost 5 bases and 6 bases, in that order; junction bases with no gene match: 8. CDR1 is MNHEY, CDR2 SVGAGI, per germline. This CDR3 contains 14 residues. The CDR3 loop reads CASSPGQGPAEQYF. Written as DNA, the CDR3 is TGTGCCAGCAGTCCCGGACAGGGGCCAGCCGAGCAGTACTTC.

The V call is TRBV19, the J call TRBJ1-2; D may be TRBD1 (5 bases). The CDR3 runs 15 residues. V lost 1 base to trimming and J lost 8 bases, with 17 bases between them. Germline loops: CDR1 LNHDA, CDR2 SQIVND (reference sequence). CDR3 sequence reads: CASSIGGGTNRGYTF. The CDR3 coding sequence is TGTGCCAGTAGTATAGGAGGAGGGACTAACCGAGGCTACACCTTC.

The chain links TRBV2 to TRBJ1-6; perhaps TRBD1 as D (5 bases). Per the germline V gene, CDR1 is SNHLY and CDR2 is FYNNEI. The CDR3 totals 16 residues. V gave up 3 bases and J gave up 6 bases, with 15 bases separating them. CDR3 DNA sequence: TGTGCCAGCAGTGATAAAGGGGTCGCAGCTAATTCACCCCTCCACTTT. It encodes CASSDKGVAANSPLHF.

The genes are TRBV11-2 and TRBJ2-7; D ambiguous. The CDR3 has 12 residues. CDR1 is SGHAT, CDR2 FQNNGV, per germline. V lost 5 bases and J 3 bases, leaving 8 bases between the germline ends. The CDR3 DNA reads TGTGCCAGCAGCCCTACTGGCTACGAGCAGTACTTC. This encodes CASSPTGYEQYF.

This sequence joins TRBV29-1 and TRBJ2-3, with 8 nucleotides matching TRBD1. The CDR3 extends over 14 amino acids. Germline V gene lookup returns CDR1 SQVTM and CDR2 ANQGSEA. With V trimmed by 6 bases and J by 4 bases, 9 bases remained unmatched. This CDR3 reads CSVTDRGFADTQYF. CDR3 sequence (DNA): TGCAGCGTCACCGACAGGGGATTTGCAGATACGCAGTATTTT.

The chain has TRBV6-5 and TRBJ1-1; a possible D gene is TRBD1 (6 bases). The V end lost 6 bases, the J end lost 9 bases, and 14 bases lay between the germline ends. The CDR3 runs 12 residues. CDR1 is MNHEY, CDR2 SVGAGI, per germline. CDR3 nucleotides: TGTGCCAGCAGCCCCCCCACAGGGAAAGCTTTCTTT. This sequence encodes CASSPPTGKAFF.

This clone was seen a few times. The chain combines TRBV3-1 (or the pseudogene TRBV3-2) with TRBJ2-1; TRBD2 aligns across 7 bases. The junction had 4 bases not matched to a gene; V was cut back by 2 bases and J by 12 bases. The germline V gene encodes CDR1 LGHDT and CDR2 YNNKEL (reference sequence). CDR3 size: 12 residues. For the CDR3, the DNA is TGTGCCAGCAGCCAATGGGGCGGGAGGCAGTTCTTC. This encodes CASSQWGGRQFF.

V usage is TRBV12-5 and J usage is TRBJ1-1, with TRBD1 matching over 8 bases. This CDR3 is built from 12 residues. The germline CDR1 and CDR2 sequences are LGHNT and FRNRAP. The trim removed 11 bases at V and 1 base at J, leaving 3 bases unmatched. In DNA, the CDR3 is TGTGCTTACGGGACAGGGAACACTGAAGCTTTCTTT. Its translation: CAYGTGNTEAFF.

The rearrangement uses TRBV7-8 and TRBJ2-1; D possibly corresponds to TRBD1 (6 bases). The V end was cut by 5 bases, the J end by 10 bases, with 27 bases between. The germline V gene encodes CDR1 SGHVS and CDR2 FQNEAQ. The CDR3 spans 17 residues. The CDR3 sequence: CASSPLEQGYLSMEQFF. CDR3 bases: TGTGCCAGCAGCCCGCTCGAACAGGGTTATTTGTCGATGGAGCAGTTCTTC.

This clone was seen only a few times. The rearrangement links TRBV5-1 to TRBJ2-1; 10 bases line up with TRBD2. The CDR3 has 14 amino acids. Germline CDR1 SGHRS, CDR2 YFSETQ. V dropped 3 bases and J dropped 8; count of bases not matched to a gene: 5. Here the CDR3 reads CASSWGLATDEQFF. The CDR3 region has the DNA TGCGCCAGCAGCTGGGGACTAGCGACGGATGAGCAGTTCTTC.